This is a list of T cell receptor beta chains from one sample in a study of chemoradiotherapy in HPV16-positive cancers. Produced via immunoSEQ multiplex PCR; TCRdb's table is partial and in-frame only. Among some 30,000 clones, around three quarters were seen once, and the ten largest hold 3% to 4%. The sequencing used blood, collected from a patient who underwent chemoradiotherapy. The source is a human donor with HPV-associated anogenital cancer. CDR3s include the opening cysteine and the closing phenylalanine or tryptophan. Each record gives: clone size, J gene, V gene, D gene, CDR3 protein, CDR3 DNA. A D gene is named only where the DNA matches it firmly. Some rows mark clone size as missing; the rest say once, few, many or name a class of expanded clone.

abundance: -; j_gene: TRBJ2-3; v_gene: TRBV6-1; d_gene: TRBD1; CDR3aa: CASSAGTGTDTQYF; CDR3nt: TGTGCCAGCAGTGCTGGGACAGGCACAGATACGCAGTATTTT
abundance: -; j_gene: TRBJ2-5; v_gene: TRBV27; d_gene: TRBD2; CDR3aa: CASSLTSGGLETQYF; CDR3nt: TGTGCCAGCAGCCTTACTAGCGGGGGACTAGAGACCCAGTACTTC
abundance: -; j_gene: TRBJ2-5; v_gene: TRBV7-3; d_gene: TRBD2; CDR3aa: CASSLTSGGGETQYF; CDR3nt: TGTGCCAGCAGCTTAACCTCGGGGGGAGGAGAGACCCAGTACTTC
abundance: once; j_gene: TRBJ2-6; v_gene: TRBV5-1; d_gene: -; CDR3aa: CASSSPRGGLSSGANVLTF; CDR3nt: TGCGCCAGCAGCTCCCCTAGGGGTGGACTTTCCTCTGGGGCCAACGTCCTGACTTTC
abundance: few; j_gene: TRBJ1-5; v_gene: TRBV13; d_gene: -; CDR3aa: CASSLGWGDQPQHF; CDR3nt: TGTGCCAGCAGCTTAGGATGGGGAGATCAGCCCCAGCATTTT
abundance: -; j_gene: TRBJ2-7; v_gene: TRBV21-1; d_gene: -; CDR3aa: CASSIRPGQGNEQYF; CDR3nt: TGTGCCAGCAGCATCCGACCGGGACAGGGTAACGAGCAGTACTTC
abundance: -; j_gene: TRBJ2-5; v_gene: TRBV18; d_gene: -; CDR3aa: CASSPLLGNQETQYF; CDR3nt: TGTGCCAGCTCACCACTTTTAGGGAACCAAGAGACCCAGTACTTC
abundance: -; j_gene: TRBJ2-7; v_gene: TRBV10-3; d_gene: -; CDR3aa: CAISGVGGVYEQYF; CDR3nt: TGTGCCATCAGTGGAGTTGGGGGCGTCTACGAGCAGTACTTC
abundance: once; j_gene: TRBJ2-5; v_gene: TRBV11-2; d_gene: TRBD2; CDR3aa: CASGQSGAPVQYF; CDR3nt: TGTGCCAGCGGTCAAAGCGGGGCCCCAGTCCAGTACTTC
abundance: -; j_gene: TRBJ2-6; v_gene: TRBV7-3; d_gene: -; CDR3aa: CASSPGSSGANVLTF; CDR3nt: TGTGCCAGCAGCCCCGGGAGCTCTGGGGCCAACGTCCTGACTTTC
abundance: -; j_gene: TRBJ2-5; v_gene: TRBV5-6; d_gene: TRBD1; CDR3aa: CASSQGAMKTQYF; CDR3nt: TGTGCCAGCAGCCAGGGGGCGATGAAGACCCAGTACTTC
abundance: -; j_gene: TRBJ1-1; v_gene: TRBV2; d_gene: -; CDR3aa: CASSEYTEAFF; CDR3nt: TGTGCCAGCAGTGAATACACTGAAGCTTTCTTT
abundance: -; j_gene: TRBJ2-5; v_gene: TRBV29-1; d_gene: TRBD2; CDR3aa: CSVTSGGETQYF; CDR3nt: TGCAGCGTCACGAGCGGGGGAGAGACCCAGTACTTC
abundance: -; j_gene: TRBJ2-7; v_gene: TRBV9; d_gene: TRBD1; CDR3aa: CASSTPGQAYEQYF; CDR3nt: TGTGCCAGCAGTACACCGGGACAGGCCTACGAGCAGTACTTC
abundance: -; j_gene: TRBJ2-4; v_gene: TRBV19; d_gene: -; CDR3aa: CASTTYSIAKAKNIQYF; CDR3nt: TGTGCCAGTACCACTTACAGTATCGCAAAAGCCAAAAACATTCAGTACTTC
abundance: -; j_gene: TRBJ1-1; v_gene: TRBV19; d_gene: -; CDR3aa: CASSILTANTEAFF; CDR3nt: TGTGCCAGTAGTATCTTGACAGCCAACACTGAAGCTTTCTTT
abundance: -; j_gene: TRBJ2-1; v_gene: TRBV6-5; d_gene: TRBD2; CDR3aa: CASSSSGGVINEQFF; CDR3nt: TGTGCCAGCAGTTCGAGCGGGGGCGTTATCAATGAGCAGTTCTTC
abundance: -; j_gene: TRBJ1-3; v_gene: TRBV19; d_gene: -; CDR3aa: CASTFVAGNTIYF; CDR3nt: TGTGCCAGTACCTTCGTCGCTGGAAACACCATATATTTT
abundance: -; j_gene: TRBJ1-6; v_gene: TRBV2; d_gene: -; CDR3aa: CASSEETLDLYNSPLHF; CDR3nt: TGTGCCAGCAGTGAAGAGACACTTGACCTCTATAATTCACCCCTCCACTTT
abundance: -; j_gene: TRBJ2-1; v_gene: TRBV10-3; d_gene: -; CDR3aa: CAISAWSYNEQFF; CDR3nt: TGTGCCATCAGTGCGTGGAGCTACAATGAGCAGTTCTTC
abundance: -; j_gene: TRBJ2-5; v_gene: TRBV5-5; d_gene: TRBD2; CDR3aa: CASSAGLAGGHSRETQYF; CDR3nt: TGTGCCAGCAGCGCCGGACTAGCGGGGGGGCATTCTCGGGAGACCCAGTACTTC
abundance: -; j_gene: TRBJ2-3; v_gene: TRBV2; d_gene: -; CDR3aa: CASSPDPPWGSTDTQYF; CDR3nt: TGTGCCAGCAGTCCGGACCCTCCCTGGGGCAGCACAGATACGCAGTATTTT
abundance: -; j_gene: TRBJ2-3; v_gene: TRBV7-2; d_gene: TRBD2; CDR3aa: CASSLVAGTGDTQYF; CDR3nt: TGTGCCAGCAGCTTAGTAGCGGGGACTGGAGATACGCAGTATTTT
abundance: -; j_gene: TRBJ2-6; v_gene: TRBV5-6; d_gene: -; CDR3aa: CASSSAGSGANVLTF; CDR3nt: TGTGCCAGCAGCTCGGCAGGTTCTGGGGCCAACGTCCTGACTTTC
abundance: -; j_gene: TRBJ1-2; v_gene: TRBV29-1; d_gene: TRBD1; CDR3aa: CSGGGTGDSGYGYTF; CDR3nt: TGCAGCGGGGGAGGGACAGGGGATAGTGGCTATGGCTACACCTTC
abundance: few; j_gene: TRBJ1-1; v_gene: TRBV5-1; d_gene: -; CDR3aa: CASSLMQPNTEAFF; CDR3nt: TGCGCCAGCAGCTTGATGCAACCGAACACTGAAGCTTTCTTT
abundance: once; j_gene: TRBJ2-3; v_gene: TRBV5-4; d_gene: -; CDR3aa: CASSFAYYGTDTQYF; CDR3nt: TGTGCCAGCAGCTTCGCCTACTACGGCACAGATACGCAGTATTTT
abundance: -; j_gene: TRBJ2-6; v_gene: TRBV5-4; d_gene: -; CDR3aa: CASSLGLVGDSGANVLTF; CDR3nt: TGTGCCAGCAGCTTGGGTTTGGTGGGGGACTCTGGGGCCAACGTCCTGACTTTC
abundance: -; j_gene: TRBJ1-5; v_gene: TRBV7-2; d_gene: -; CDR3aa: CASSLVGTGQPQHF; CDR3nt: TGTGCCAGCAGCTTAGTAGGGACCGGTCAGCCCCAGCATTTT
abundance: -; j_gene: TRBJ1-4; v_gene: TRBV18; d_gene: TRBD1; CDR3aa: CASSPPNIDRGEKLFF; CDR3nt: TGTGCCAGCTCACCACCGAATATTGACAGGGGAGAAAAACTGTTTTTT
abundance: -; j_gene: TRBJ2-5; v_gene: TRBV5-1; d_gene: -; CDR3aa: CASSSRGVETQYF; CDR3nt: TGCGCCAGCAGCAGCAGGGGGGTAGAGACCCAGTACTTC
abundance: -; j_gene: TRBJ2-7; v_gene: TRBV5-1; d_gene: -; CDR3aa: CASSLMGPPNYEQYF; CDR3nt: TGCGCCAGCAGCTTGATGGGTCCCCCGAACTACGAGCAGTACTTC
abundance: once; j_gene: TRBJ2-3; v_gene: TRBV9; d_gene: -; CDR3aa: CASTGKLGSTDTQYF; CDR3nt: TGTGCCAGCACGGGGAAACTAGGGAGCACAGATACGCAGTATTTT
abundance: once; j_gene: TRBJ2-1; v_gene: TRBV2; d_gene: -; CDR3aa: CASRISRANEQFF; CDR3nt: TGTGCCAGCAGAATCAGCAGGGCCAATGAGCAGTTCTTC
abundance: -; j_gene: TRBJ2-1; v_gene: TRBV14; d_gene: -; CDR3aa: CASSQVIEQFF; CDR3nt: TGTGCCAGCAGCCAAGTTATTGAGCAGTTCTTC
abundance: -; j_gene: TRBJ2-7; v_gene: TRBV5-1; d_gene: -; CDR3aa: CASSLGPTGYEQYF; CDR3nt: TGCGCCAGCAGCCTCGGACCAACCGGCTACGAGCAGTACTTC
abundance: -; j_gene: TRBJ1-2; v_gene: TRBV28; d_gene: TRBD1; CDR3aa: CASSLGTGDPGYTF; CDR3nt: TGTGCCAGCAGTTTAGGGACAGGAGATCCTGGCTACACCTTC
abundance: -; j_gene: TRBJ2-2; v_gene: TRBV5-1; d_gene: TRBD1; CDR3aa: CASSLGHRGMDTGELFF; CDR3nt: TGCGCCAGCAGCTTGGGTCACAGGGGAATGGACACCGGGGAGCTGTTTTTT
abundance: -; j_gene: TRBJ1-1; v_gene: TRBV27; d_gene: -; CDR3aa: CASRRVTQNTEAFF; CDR3nt: TGTGCCAGCAGACGAGTAACACAAAACACTGAAGCTTTCTTT
abundance: -; j_gene: TRBJ2-7; v_gene: TRBV5-1; d_gene: -; CDR3aa: CASSFGGYEQYF; CDR3nt: TGCGCCAGCAGCTTCGGGGGCTACGAGCAGTACTTC
abundance: -; j_gene: TRBJ1-2; v_gene: TRBV6-6; d_gene: TRBD1; CDR3aa: CASRRQGTDYGYTF; CDR3nt: TGTGCCAGCAGAAGACAGGGGACCGACTATGGCTACACCTTC
abundance: -; j_gene: TRBJ2-3; v_gene: TRBV7-9; d_gene: TRBD2; CDR3aa: CASSSQLAGGSYF; CDR3nt: TGTGCCAGCAGCTCCCAACTAGCGGGGGGGTCGTATTTT
abundance: -; j_gene: TRBJ1-1; v_gene: TRBV5-1; d_gene: TRBD1; CDR3aa: CARVVIQGMNTEAFF; CDR3nt: TGCGCCAGAGTGGTAATACAGGGGATGAACACTGAAGCTTTCTTT
abundance: -; j_gene: TRBJ1-5; v_gene: TRBV5-5; d_gene: TRBD1; CDR3aa: CASSLRQGAGNQPQHF; CDR3nt: TGTGCCAGCAGCTTAAGGCAGGGGGCTGGCAATCAGCCCCAGCATTTT
abundance: -; j_gene: TRBJ1-2; v_gene: TRBV28; d_gene: -; CDR3aa: CAIQTGSRLIYGYTF; CDR3nt: TGTGCCATCCAAACAGGGAGTCGCTTGATATACGGCTACACCTTC
abundance: -; j_gene: TRBJ2-1; v_gene: TRBV4-2; d_gene: TRBD2; CDR3aa: CASSRGTSGDNEQFF; CDR3nt: TGTGCCAGCAGCCGAGGGACTAGCGGGGACAATGAGCAGTTCTTC
abundance: few; j_gene: TRBJ1-1; v_gene: TRBV4-1; d_gene: TRBD1; CDR3aa: CASSRRQGEDTEAFF; CDR3nt: TGCGCCAGCAGCCGTAGACAGGGGGAAGACACTGAAGCTTTCTTT
abundance: -; j_gene: TRBJ2-6; v_gene: TRBV4-1; d_gene: TRBD1; CDR3aa: CASSLGQGNSGANVLTF; CDR3nt: TGCGCCAGCAGCCTCGGACAGGGAAACTCTGGGGCCAACGTCCTGACTTTC
abundance: -; j_gene: TRBJ2-7; v_gene: TRBV7-8; d_gene: -; CDR3aa: CASSRGSDSSLGYEQYF; CDR3nt: TGTGCCAGCAGCCGGGGGTCAGACTCTTCCCTAGGATACGAGCAGTACTTC
abundance: -; j_gene: TRBJ2-7; v_gene: TRBV5-1; d_gene: -; CDR3aa: CASSLDRSYEQYF; CDR3nt: TGCGCCAGCAGCCTCGACCGTTCCTACGAGCAGTACTTC
abundance: -; j_gene: TRBJ2-1; v_gene: TRBV11-1; d_gene: -; CDR3aa: CASSSNRDIDEQFF; CDR3nt: TGTGCCAGCAGCTCAAACAGGGATATCGATGAGCAGTTCTTC